This T cell receptor (beta chain) stems from a study of human T cells and chemical hapten exposure (dated by TCRdb to the early 2020s). A note on the overall study: For sensitization, 2% DPC in acetone was applied to a roughly 2 cm by roughly 2 cm area of upper inner arm skin. The libraries were sequenced as a pool, and the TCR yield per sample differed mostly because of small variations in library volumes within the pool. Throughout the study period of 20 to 30 weeks, patients also received therapeutic DPC doses to the scalp every week. Patch testing was performed on the upper back with Finn chambers containing 0.01% DPC, and the patch tests were scored after 6 days according to International Contact Dermatitis Research Group standards. Alopecia areata with under or over 50% scalp involvement, alopecia totalis and alopecia universalis were represented in the patient cohort, which was mostly female. Blood samples were taken from patients before sensitization (week 0) and at 2, 6 and about 24 weeks after DPC sensitization. Twenty-nine alopecia patients gave blood for TCR sequencing at one to four time points (pre-sensitization, 2, 6 and 24 weeks). The study tracked peripheral blood TCR repertoire changes in vivo during primary and secondary sensitization to the hapten diphenylcyclopropenone (DPC) in alopecia patients.

Library generation was performed with RACE. TCRdb names NextSeq 500 as the instrument used. During library preparation, unique molecular identifiers were attached to individual cDNA molecules so that TCRs could be counted in a quantitative, reproducible way. Both TCR alpha and TCR beta chains were sequenced from each blood RNA sample. The authors' pipeline ran thus. A median of roughly 99,000 TCRs per sample was observed, with a range of 23,224 to 690,600. V, J and CDR3 annotation of the TCR reads was performed with the Decombinator software suite. Every sample was subsampled to the same number of TCRs (28,000) for the PS versus PT1 abundance plots. TCRs were defined as expanded if absent before sensitization and observed at least eight times at the 2-week time point. The public reads were quality trimmed at Q25 with fastp and then assembled into clones with MiXCR by TCRdb, keeping productive beta chains. A single entry per CDR3 protein holds the most common genes and DNA from its merged rows. The V and J calls were not made by the authors but by TCRdb's processing. The sample table records about 14,000 distinct CDR3 sequences; roughly 15% of these occur just once. About 7.8% of the sample goes to the ten largest clones.

The CDR3 spans 15 residues, from the cysteine through the phenylalanine. Just the 45-base CDR3 DNA is kept, in frame starting at base 1. According to the germline V gene, CDR1 reads SGHTA and CDR2 reads FQGTGA. V was cut back by 5 bases and J by 1 base, leaving a gap of 11 bases between them. Interpreted using the paper, the time point label stands for: patch test 1, 2 weeks after DPC sensitization. The sample's treatment or condition label, in plain terms: therapeutic diphenylcyclopropenone sensitization with weekly scalp DPC. At every patch-test visit, the blood draw took place before the patch test was put on. To be eligible, patients had to be aged 18 to 70, diagnosed with alopecia and judged suitable for DPC therapy, while pregnant patients were excluded. Unfractionated whole blood was collected in Tempus Blood RNA tubes, and total RNA was extracted from that blood. In this sample, this clonotype turned up a few times. No cognate antigen has been identified for it. One base away there is no much larger clone; base qualities are not given.

Broader findings and caveats from the paper: A positive correlation was found between the number of PT1 expanded TCRs and patch test score, with significance reached at thresholds 8, 16 and 32 but not 4. Because all patients had alopecia, a presumed autoimmune disease, the immune response of the patients might differ from that of healthy individuals. Repeated subsampling changed both the strength of the expansion versus patch-test correlation and the threshold at which the correlation became significant. The number of TCRs above 1 in 1000 frequency did not change with DPC sensitization; there was no evidence of global repertoire structure alterations. Significantly more large CDR3 similarity clusters were formed by expanded TCRs than by pre-sensitization or healthy control sets, consistent with antigen-driven responses.

Recombination joined TRBV7-3 with TRBJ2-2, with TRBD1 perhaps the D gene, on 6 matching bases. The TCR comes from a woman aged 25 to 39 with alopecia areata. Some clones in this sample may be carry-over from other donors' samples. The sample here was whole blood, taken in connection with sensitization to the hapten diphenylcyclopropenone (DPC). CDR3 reads: CASSAGTKNTGELFF. The DNA reads as follows: TGTGCCAGCAGCGCCGGGACAAAGAACACCGGGGAGCTGTTTTTT.